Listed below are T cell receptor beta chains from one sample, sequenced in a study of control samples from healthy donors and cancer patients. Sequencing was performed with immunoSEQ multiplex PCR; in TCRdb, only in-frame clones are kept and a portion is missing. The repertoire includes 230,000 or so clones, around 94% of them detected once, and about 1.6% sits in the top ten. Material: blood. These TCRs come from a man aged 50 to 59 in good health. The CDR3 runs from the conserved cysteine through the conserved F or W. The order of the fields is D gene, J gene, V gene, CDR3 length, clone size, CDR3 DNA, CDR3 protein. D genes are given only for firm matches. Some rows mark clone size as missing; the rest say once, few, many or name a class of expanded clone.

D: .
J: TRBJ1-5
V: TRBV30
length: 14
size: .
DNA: TGTGCCTGGAGGACCGACAAAAACAATCAGCCCCAGCATTTT
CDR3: CAWRTDKNNQPQHF

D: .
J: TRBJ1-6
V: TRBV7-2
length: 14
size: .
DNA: TGTGCCAGCAGCTTAATGCAGGTCGGGTCACCCCTCCACTTT
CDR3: CASSLMQVGSPLHF

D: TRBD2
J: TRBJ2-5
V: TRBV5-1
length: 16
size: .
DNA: TGCGCCAGCAGCTTGGCAACGGCTAGCGGGCAAGAGACCCAGTACTTC
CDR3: CASSLATASGQETQYF

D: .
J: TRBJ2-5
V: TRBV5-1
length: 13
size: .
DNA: TGCGCCAGCAGCCGATCTGGGGTAGAGACCCAGTACTTC
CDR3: CASSRSGVETQYF

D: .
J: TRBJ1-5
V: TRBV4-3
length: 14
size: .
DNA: TGCGCCAGCAGCCAGCGGGTAGGCAATCAGCCCCAGCATTTT
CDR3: CASSQRVGNQPQHF

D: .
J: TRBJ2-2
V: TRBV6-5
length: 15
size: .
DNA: TGTGCCAGCAGCCTTCTCAGGGATGCCACCGGGGAGCTGTTTTTT
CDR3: CASSLLRDATGELFF

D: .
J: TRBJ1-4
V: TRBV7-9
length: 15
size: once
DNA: TGTGCCAGCAGCACCCTCGGGCAGACTAATGAAAAACTGTTTTTT
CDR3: CASSTLGQTNEKLFF

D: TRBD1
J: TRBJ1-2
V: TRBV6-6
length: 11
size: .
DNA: TGTGCCAGCAGTGCGGACAGGGGCTACACCTTC
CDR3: CASSADRGYTF

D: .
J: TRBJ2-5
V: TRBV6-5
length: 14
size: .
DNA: TGTGCCAGCCTTATCACTGGGTACCAAGAGACCCAGTACTTC
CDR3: CASLITGYQETQYF

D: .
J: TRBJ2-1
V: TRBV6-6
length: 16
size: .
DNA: TGTGCCAGCAGTCCCCTAACTAGCCGAGCCTACAATGAGCAGTTCTTC
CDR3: CASSPLTSRAYNEQFF

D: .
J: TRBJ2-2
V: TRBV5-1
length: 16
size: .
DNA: TGCGCCAGCAGCTATGTGGCCCCTGAACTCTCCGGGGAGCTGTTTTTT
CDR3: CASSYVAPELSGELFF

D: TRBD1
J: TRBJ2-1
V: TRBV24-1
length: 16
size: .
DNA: TGTGCCACCAGTGATTTGGAGGACAGGTCCTACAATGAGCAGTTCTTC
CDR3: CATSDLEDRSYNEQFF

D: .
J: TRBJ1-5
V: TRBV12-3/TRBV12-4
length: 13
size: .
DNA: TGTGCCAGCAGTTTTGGACAATACCAGCCCCAGCATTTT
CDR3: CASSFGQYQPQHF

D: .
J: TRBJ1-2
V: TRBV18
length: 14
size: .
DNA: TGTGCCAGCTCACCACTCGACGCTAACTATGGCTACACCTTC
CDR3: CASSPLDANYGYTF

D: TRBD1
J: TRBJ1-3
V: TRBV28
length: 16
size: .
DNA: TGTGCCAGCAGTCCCCCTGGACAGGCTGCTGGAAACACCATATATTTT
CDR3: CASSPPGQAAGNTIYF

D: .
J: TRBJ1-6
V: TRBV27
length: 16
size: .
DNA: TGTGCCAGCAGTTTATATACTACAGGAGGTAATTCACCCCTCCACTTT
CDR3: CASSLYTTGGNSPLHF

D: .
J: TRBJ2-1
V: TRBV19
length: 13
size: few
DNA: TGTGCCAGTAGCATTCCTCCTTACAATGAGCAGTTCTTC
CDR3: CASSIPPYNEQFF

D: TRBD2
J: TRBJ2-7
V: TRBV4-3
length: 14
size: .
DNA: TGCGCCAGCAGCCCGAGACTAGCTGTCCACGAGCAGTACTTC
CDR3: CASSPRLAVHEQYF

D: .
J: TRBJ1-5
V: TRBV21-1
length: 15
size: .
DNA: TGTGCCAGCAGCCCCCCAGGGAGCCGCAATCAGCCCCAGCATTTT
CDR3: CASSPPGSRNQPQHF

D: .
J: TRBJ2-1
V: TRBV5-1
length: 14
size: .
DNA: TGCGCCAGCAGCGCGGCGAGCGCGCCCCATGAGCAGTTCTTC
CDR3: CASSAASAPHEQFF

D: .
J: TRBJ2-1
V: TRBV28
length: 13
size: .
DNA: TGTGCCAGCTTTGCTGAGGGACCCAATGAGCAGTTCTTC
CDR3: CASFAEGPNEQFF

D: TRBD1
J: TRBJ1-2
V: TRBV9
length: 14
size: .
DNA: TGTGCCAGCAGCTCGGGGACAGGAACTTATGGCTACACCTTC
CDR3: CASSSGTGTYGYTF

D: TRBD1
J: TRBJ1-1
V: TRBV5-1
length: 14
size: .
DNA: TGCGCCAGCAGCGAGCAGGGGGGTCTCGCTGAAGCTTTCTTT
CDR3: CASSEQGGLAEAFF

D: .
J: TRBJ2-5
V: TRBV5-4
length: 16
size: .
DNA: TGTGCCAGCAGCTTGAGTCTTGCGAAGGGACAAGAGACCCAGTACTTC
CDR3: CASSLSLAKGQETQYF

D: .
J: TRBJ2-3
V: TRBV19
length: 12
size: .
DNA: TGTGCCAGTTCGGGTAACACAGATACGCAGTATTTT
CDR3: CASSGNTDTQYF

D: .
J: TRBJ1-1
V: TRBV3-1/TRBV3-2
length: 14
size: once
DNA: TGTGCCAGCAGCCAAGGGCTGGCGAACACTGAAGCTTTCTTT
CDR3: CASSQGLANTEAFF

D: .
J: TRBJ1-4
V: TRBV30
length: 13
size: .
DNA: TGTGCCTGGACCTCGTCACAGTACGAAAAACTGTTTTTT
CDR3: CAWTSSQYEKLFF

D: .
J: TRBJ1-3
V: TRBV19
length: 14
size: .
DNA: TGTGCCAGTATTAAGGCTAGCTCTGGAAACACCATATATTTT
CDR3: CASIKASSGNTIYF

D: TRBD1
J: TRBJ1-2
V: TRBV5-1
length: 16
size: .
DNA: TGCGCCAGCAGCGCCCTTCCGGGACAGACTAACTATGGCTACACCTTC
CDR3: CASSALPGQTNYGYTF

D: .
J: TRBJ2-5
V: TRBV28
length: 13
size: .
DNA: TGTGCCAGCAGACCCAGTTCGTTCGCGACCCAGTACTTC
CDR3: CASRPSSFATQYF

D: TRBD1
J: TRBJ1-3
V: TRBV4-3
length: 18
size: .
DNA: TGCGCCAGCAGCCGAACAACCGGGACAGGGCTTTCTGGAAACACCATATATTTT
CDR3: CASSRTTGTGLSGNTIYF

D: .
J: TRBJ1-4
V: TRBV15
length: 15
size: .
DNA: TGTGCCACCAGCAGTGACTGGAAGACTAATGAAAAACTGTTTTTT
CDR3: CATSSDWKTNEKLFF

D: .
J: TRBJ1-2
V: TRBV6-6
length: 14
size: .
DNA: TGTGCCAGCATCTCAGGGCAGGGGTTGGTTGGCTACACCTTC
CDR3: CASISGQGLVGYTF

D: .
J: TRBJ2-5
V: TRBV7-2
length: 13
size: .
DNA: TGTGCCAGCAGCCGAGAGAGGGAGGAGACCCAGTACTTC
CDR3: CASSREREETQYF

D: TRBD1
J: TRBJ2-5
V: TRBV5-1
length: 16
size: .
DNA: TGCGCCAGCAGCTTGGGGCCAGGGGGCTTGGGAGAGACCCAGTACTTC
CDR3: CASSLGPGGLGETQYF

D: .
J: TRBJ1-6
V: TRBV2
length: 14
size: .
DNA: TGTGCCAGCAGTGTCAAAGGGGACAATTCACCCCTCCACTTT
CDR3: CASSVKGDNSPLHF

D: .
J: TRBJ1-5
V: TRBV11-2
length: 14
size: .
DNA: TGTGCCAGCAGCTTAGCCCCACTTTCCCAGCCCCAGCATTTT
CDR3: CASSLAPLSQPQHF

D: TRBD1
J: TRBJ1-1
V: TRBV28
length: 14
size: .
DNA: TGTGCCAGTACACCAGGGGGAAGCAACACTGAAGCTTTCTTT
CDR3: CASTPGGSNTEAFF

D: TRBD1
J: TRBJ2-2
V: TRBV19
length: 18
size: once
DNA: TGTGCCAGTAGTATCCCCGGGACAGGGGGATCCAACACCGGGGAGCTGTTTTTT
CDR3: CASSIPGTGGSNTGELFF

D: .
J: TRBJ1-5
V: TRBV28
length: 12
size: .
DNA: TGTGCCAGCAGTTTACGGGATCAGCCCCAGCATTTT
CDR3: CASSLRDQPQHF

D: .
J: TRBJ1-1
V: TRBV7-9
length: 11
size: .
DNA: TGTGCCAGCACCGAGGGGACTGAAGCTTTCTTT
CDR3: CASTEGTEAFF

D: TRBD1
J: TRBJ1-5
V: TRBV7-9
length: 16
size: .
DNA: TGTGCCAGCAGCCTTTCGGACAGGGGTAGCAATCAGCCCCAGCATTTT
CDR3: CASSLSDRGSNQPQHF

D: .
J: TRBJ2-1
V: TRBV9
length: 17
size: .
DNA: TGTGCCAGCAGCCCCCCCCTCCGGGGGCCGGGGTACAATGAGCAGTTCTTC
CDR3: CASSPPLRGPGYNEQFF

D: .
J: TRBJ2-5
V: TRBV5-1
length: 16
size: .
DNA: TGCGCCAGCATGCGAAATCCAGGACGCTTTCAAGAGACCCAGTACTTC
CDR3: CASMRNPGRFQETQYF

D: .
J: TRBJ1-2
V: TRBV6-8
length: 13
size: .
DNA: TGTGCCAGCAGGCGGGGCGCGGTCTATGGCTACACCTTC
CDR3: CASRRGAVYGYTF

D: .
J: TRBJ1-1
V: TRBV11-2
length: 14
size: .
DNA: TGTGCCAGCAGCAGGACATGGGGGAACACTGAAGCTTTCTTT
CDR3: CASSRTWGNTEAFF

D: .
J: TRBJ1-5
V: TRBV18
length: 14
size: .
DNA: TGTGCCAGCTTCCTTGAAGAATCTAATCAGCCCCAGCATTTT
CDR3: CASFLEESNQPQHF

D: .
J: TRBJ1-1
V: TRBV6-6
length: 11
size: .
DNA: TGTGCCAGCAGTTCCCCCCCTGAAGCTTTCTTT
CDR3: CASSSPPEAFF

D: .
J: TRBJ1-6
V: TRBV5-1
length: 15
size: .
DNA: TGCGCCAGCAGCCCCCAGGGAGGGGAGAATTCACCCCTCCACTTT
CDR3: CASSPQGGENSPLHF

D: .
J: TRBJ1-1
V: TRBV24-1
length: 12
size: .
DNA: TGTGCCACCAGTGTGCAGGGGACTGAAGCTTTCTTT
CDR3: CATSVQGTEAFF

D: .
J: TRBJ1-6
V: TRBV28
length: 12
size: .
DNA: TGTGCTGAGGCCCAGAATAATTCACCCCTCCACTTT
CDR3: CAEAQNNSPLHF

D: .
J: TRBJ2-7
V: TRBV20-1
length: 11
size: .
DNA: TGCAGTGCTAAGCGGAACTACGAGCAGTACTTC
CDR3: CSAKRNYEQYF

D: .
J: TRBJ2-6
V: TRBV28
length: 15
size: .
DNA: TGTGCCAGCAGTGCTCCAGTAACCGGGGCCAACGTCCTGACTTTC
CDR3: CASSAPVTGANVLTF